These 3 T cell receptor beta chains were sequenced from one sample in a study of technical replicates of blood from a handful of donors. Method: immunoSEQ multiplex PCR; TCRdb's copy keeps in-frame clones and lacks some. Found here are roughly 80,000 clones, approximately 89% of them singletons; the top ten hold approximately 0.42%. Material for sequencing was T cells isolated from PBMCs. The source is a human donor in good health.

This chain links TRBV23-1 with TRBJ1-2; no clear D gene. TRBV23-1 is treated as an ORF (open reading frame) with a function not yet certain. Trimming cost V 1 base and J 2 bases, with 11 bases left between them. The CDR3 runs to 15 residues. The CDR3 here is CASSQYYRSNYGYTF. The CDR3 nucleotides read TGCGCCAGCAGTCAATATTATCGGTCCAACTATGGCTACACCTTC.

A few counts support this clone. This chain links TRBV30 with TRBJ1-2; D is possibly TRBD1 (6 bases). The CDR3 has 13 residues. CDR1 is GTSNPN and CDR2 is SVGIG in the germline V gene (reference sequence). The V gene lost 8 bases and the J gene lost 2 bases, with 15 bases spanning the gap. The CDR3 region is CASIGQRNYGYTF. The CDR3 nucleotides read TGTGCCAGTATAGGACAGAGAAACTATGGCTACACCTTC. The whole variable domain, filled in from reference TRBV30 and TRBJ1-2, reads SQTIHQWPATLVQPVGSPLSLECTVEGTSNPNLYWYRQAAGRGLQLLFYSVGIGQISSEVPQNLSASRPQDRQFILSSKKLLLSDSGFYLCASIGQRNYGYTFGSGTRLTVV.

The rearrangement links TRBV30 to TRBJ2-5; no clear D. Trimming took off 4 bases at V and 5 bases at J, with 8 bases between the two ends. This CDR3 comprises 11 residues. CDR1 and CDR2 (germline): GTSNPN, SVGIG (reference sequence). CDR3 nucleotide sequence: TGTGCCTGGACTAGTGGCGAGACCCAGTACTTC. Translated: CAWTSGETQYF.